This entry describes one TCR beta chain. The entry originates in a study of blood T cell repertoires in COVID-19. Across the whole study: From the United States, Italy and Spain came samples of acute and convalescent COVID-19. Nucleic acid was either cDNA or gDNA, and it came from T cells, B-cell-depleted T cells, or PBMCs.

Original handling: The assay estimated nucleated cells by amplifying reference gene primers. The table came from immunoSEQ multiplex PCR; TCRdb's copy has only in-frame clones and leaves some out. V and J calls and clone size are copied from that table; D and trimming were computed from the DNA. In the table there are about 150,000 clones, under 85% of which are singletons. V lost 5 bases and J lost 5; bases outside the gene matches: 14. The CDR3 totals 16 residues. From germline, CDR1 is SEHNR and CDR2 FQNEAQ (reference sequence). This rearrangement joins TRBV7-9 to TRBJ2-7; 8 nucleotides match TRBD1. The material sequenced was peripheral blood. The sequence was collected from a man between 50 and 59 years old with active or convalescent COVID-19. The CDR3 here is CASSQSTSGQGNEQYF. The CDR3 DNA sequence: TGTGCCAGCAGCCAATCAACCAGTGGACAGGGAAACGAGCAGTACTTC.